The rows below give T cell receptor beta chains drawn from one sample of a study of blood T cell repertoires in COVID-19. Sequencing was performed with immunoSEQ multiplex PCR; in TCRdb, only in-frame clones are kept and a portion is missing. The sample shows 90,000 to 120,000 clones, around four fifths of them seen only once. Specimen: peripheral blood. These receptors were obtained from a man between 70 and 80 years old with acute or convalescent COVID-19. The CDR3 runs from the conserved cysteine through the conserved F or W. A D gene is named only where the DNA matches it firmly. Size is stated for part of the rows, as once, few or many counts, or as a class when the clone is expanded.

-,TRBJ1-2,-,TRBV19,CASSIGGGLNYGYTF,TGTGCCAGTAGTATAGGGGGGGGACTCAACTATGGCTACACCTTC
-,TRBJ2-1,TRBD2,TRBV11-3,CASSLESSGGYNEQFF,TGTGCCAGCAGCTTAGAATCTAGCGGGGGGTACAATGAGCAGTTCTTC
-,TRBJ1-1,-,TRBV29-1,CSVEFRGGTEAFF,TGCAGCGTTGAATTCAGGGGTGGTACTGAAGCTTTCTTT
-,TRBJ2-2,-,TRBV5-1,CASSLIESNTGELFF,TGCGCCAGCAGCCTAATCGAGTCGAACACCGGGGAGCTGTTTTTT
-,TRBJ1-4,-,TRBV7-6,CASSLRDTGWGEKLFF,TGTGCCAGCAGCTTACGGGACACAGGGTGGGGAGAAAAACTGTTTTTT
-,TRBJ2-1,-,TRBV12-3/TRBV12-4,CASSWRFGNGQFF,-
-,TRBJ1-4,-,TRBV27,CASSLQENEKLFF,TGTGCCAGCAGTTTACAGGAAAATGAAAAACTGTTTTTT
-,TRBJ2-6,-,TRBV12-3/TRBV12-4,CASRASGANVLTF,TGTGCCAGCAGGGCCTCTGGGGCCAACGTCCTGACTTTC
-,TRBJ1-5,-,TRBV2,CASSVTGNSNQPQHF,TGTGCCAGCAGTGTTACAGGGAACAGCAATCAGCCCCAGCATTTT
few,TRBJ1-1,TRBD1,TRBV27,CASSLRTGRGEAFF,TGTGCCAGCAGTTTAAGGACAGGGCGGGGTGAAGCTTTCTTT
-,TRBJ1-4,TRBD1,TRBV7-9,CASSTPTQGEEKLFF,TGTGCCAGCAGCACCCCGACACAGGGGGAAGAAAAACTGTTTTTT
-,TRBJ2-2,TRBD1,TRBV3-1/TRBV3-2,CASSRQGNTGELFF,TGTGCCAGCAGCCGACAGGGAAACACCGGGGAGCTGTTTTTT